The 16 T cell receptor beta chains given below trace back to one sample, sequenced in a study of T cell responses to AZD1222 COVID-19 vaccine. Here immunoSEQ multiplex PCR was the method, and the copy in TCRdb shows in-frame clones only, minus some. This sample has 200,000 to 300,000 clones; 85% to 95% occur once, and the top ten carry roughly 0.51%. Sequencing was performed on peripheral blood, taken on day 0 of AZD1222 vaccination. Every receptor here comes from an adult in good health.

The CDR3 nucleotides read TGTGCCAGCAGTTTTGGACAGGGTGTGGAGCTGTTTTTT. As protein: CASSFGQGVELFF. This chain joins TRBV12-3 or TRBV12-4 and TRBJ2-2; 8 positions match TRBD1. Trimming removed 3 bases from V and 10 bases from J; junction bases left unmatched: 4. This CDR3 contains 13 residues.

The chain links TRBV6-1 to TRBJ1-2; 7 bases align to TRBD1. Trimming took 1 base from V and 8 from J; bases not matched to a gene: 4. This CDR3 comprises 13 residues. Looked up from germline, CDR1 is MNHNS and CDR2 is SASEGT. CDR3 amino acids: CASSEGQGLGYTF. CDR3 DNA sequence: TGTGCCAGCAGTGAAGGACAGGGCTTGGGCTACACCTTC.

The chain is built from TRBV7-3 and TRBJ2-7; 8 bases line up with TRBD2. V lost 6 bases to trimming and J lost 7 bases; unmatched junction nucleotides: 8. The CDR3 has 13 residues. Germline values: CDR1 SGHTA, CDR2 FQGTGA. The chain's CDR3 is CASSYGTSDEQYF. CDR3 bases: TGTGCCAGCAGTTACGGGACTAGTGATGAGCAGTACTTC. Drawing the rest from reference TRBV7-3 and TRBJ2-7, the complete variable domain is GAGVSQTPSNKVTEKGKYVELRCDPISGHTALYWYRQSLGQGPEFLIYFQGTGAADDSGLPNDRFFAVRPEGSVSTLKIQRTERGDSAVYLCASSYGTSDEQYFGPGTRLTVT.

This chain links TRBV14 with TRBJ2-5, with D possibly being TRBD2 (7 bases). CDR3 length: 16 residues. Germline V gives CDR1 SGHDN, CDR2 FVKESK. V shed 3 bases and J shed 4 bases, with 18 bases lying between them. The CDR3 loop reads CASSHRGAGERETQYF. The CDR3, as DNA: TGTGCCAGCAGCCATCGGGGGGCGGGAGAACGAGAGACCCAGTACTTC.

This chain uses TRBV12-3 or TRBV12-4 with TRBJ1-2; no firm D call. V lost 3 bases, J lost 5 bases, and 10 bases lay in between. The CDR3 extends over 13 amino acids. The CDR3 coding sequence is TGTGCCAGCAGTTTGTGGCAGGCGTATGGCTACACCTTC. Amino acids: CASSLWQAYGYTF.

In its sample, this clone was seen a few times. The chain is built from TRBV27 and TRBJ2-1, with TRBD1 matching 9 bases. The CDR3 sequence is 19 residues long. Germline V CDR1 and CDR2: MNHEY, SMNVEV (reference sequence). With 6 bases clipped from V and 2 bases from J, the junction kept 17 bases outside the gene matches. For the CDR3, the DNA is TGTGCCAGCAGCCTCCGGGGACAGGGAGTGATGAGGACCTACAATGAGCAGTTCTTC. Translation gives CASSLRGQGVMRTYNEQFF.

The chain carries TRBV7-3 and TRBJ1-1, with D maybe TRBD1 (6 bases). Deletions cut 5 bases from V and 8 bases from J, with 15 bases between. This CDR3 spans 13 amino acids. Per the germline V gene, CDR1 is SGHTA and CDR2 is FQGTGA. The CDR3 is CASSPNKGTEAFF. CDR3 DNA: TGTGCCAGCAGCCCAAATAAGGGGACAGAAGCTTTCTTT.

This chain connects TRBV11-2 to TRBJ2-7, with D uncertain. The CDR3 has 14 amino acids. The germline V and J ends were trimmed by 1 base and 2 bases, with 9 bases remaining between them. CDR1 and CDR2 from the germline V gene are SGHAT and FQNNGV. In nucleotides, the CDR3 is TGTGCCAGCAGCTTAGCCGGGTCGACCTACGAGCAGTACTTC. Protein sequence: CASSLAGSTYEQYF.

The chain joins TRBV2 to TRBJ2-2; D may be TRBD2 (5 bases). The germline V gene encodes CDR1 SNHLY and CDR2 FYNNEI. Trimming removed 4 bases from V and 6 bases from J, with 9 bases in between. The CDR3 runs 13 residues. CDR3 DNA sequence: TGTGCCAGCAGTGCACGGGATGCCGGGGAGCTGTTTTTT. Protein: CASSARDAGELFF.

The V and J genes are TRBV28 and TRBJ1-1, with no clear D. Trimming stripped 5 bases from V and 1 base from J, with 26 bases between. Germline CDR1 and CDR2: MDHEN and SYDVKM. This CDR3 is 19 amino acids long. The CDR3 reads CASSNRVIGWERGNTEAFF. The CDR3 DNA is TGTGCCAGCAGTAATCGAGTGATTGGCTGGGAGCGGGGGAACACTGAAGCTTTCTTT.

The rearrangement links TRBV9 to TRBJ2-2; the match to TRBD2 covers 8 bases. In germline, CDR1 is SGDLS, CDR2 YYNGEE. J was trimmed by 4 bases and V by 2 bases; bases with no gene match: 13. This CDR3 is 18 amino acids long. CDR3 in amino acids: CASSVNPPGLDGTGELFF. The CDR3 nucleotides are TGTGCCAGCAGCGTCAACCCACCGGGACTAGACGGCACCGGGGAGCTGTTTTTT.

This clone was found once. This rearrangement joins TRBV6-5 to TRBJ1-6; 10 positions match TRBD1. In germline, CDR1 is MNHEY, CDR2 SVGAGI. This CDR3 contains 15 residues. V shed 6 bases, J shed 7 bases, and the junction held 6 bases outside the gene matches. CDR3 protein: CASSLGGQGNSPLHF. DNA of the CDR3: TGTGCCAGCAGCCTAGGGGGACAGGGGAATTCACCCCTCCACTTT.

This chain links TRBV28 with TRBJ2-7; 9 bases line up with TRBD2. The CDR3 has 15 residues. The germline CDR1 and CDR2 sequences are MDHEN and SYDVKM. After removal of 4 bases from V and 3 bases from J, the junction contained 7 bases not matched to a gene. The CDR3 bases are TGTGCCAGCAGTTCGTCTGGGACTAGCTACTACGAGCAGTACTTC. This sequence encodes CASSSSGTSYYEQYF.

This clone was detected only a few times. The CDR3 nucleotides are TGTGCCAGGAGCCCAGGGCCTGGAAACACCATATATTTT. Translated: CARSPGPGNTIYF. This sequence joins TRBV7-9 and TRBJ1-3; tentative D call: TRBD1 (5 bases). V was cut by 9 bases and J by 2 bases, with 11 bases left in between. In germline, CDR1 is SEHNR, CDR2 FQNEAQ (reference sequence). The CDR3 is 13 residues long.

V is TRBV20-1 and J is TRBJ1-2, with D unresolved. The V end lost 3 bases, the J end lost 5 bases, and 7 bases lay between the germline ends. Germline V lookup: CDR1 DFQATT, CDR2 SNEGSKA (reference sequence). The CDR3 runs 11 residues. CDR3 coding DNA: TGCAGTGCTAGGTTTTCGTATGGCTACACCTTC. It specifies CSARFSYGYTF.

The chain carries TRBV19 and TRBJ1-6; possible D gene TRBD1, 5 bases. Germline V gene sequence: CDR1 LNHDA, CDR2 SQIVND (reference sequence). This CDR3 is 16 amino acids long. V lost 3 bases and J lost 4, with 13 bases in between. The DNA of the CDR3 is TGTGCCAGTAGTATCTCTGGGACCGCGTATAATTCACCCCTCCACTTT. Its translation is CASSISGTAYNSPLHF.